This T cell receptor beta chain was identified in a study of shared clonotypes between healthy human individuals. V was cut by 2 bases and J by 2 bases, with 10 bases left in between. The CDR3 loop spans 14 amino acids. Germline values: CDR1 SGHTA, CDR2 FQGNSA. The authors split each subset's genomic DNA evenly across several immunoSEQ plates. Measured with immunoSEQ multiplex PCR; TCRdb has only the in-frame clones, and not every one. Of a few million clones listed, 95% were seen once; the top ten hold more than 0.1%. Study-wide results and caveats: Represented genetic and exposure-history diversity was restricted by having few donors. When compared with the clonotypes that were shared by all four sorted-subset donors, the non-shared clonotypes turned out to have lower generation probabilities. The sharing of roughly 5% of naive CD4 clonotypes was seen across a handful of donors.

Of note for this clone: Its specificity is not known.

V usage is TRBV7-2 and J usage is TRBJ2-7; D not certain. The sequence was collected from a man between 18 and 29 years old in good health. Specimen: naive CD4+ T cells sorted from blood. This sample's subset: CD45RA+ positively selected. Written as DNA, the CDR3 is TGTGCCAGCAGCTTAATATCGGGCCCCTACGAGCAGTACTTC. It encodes CASSLISGPYEQYF.